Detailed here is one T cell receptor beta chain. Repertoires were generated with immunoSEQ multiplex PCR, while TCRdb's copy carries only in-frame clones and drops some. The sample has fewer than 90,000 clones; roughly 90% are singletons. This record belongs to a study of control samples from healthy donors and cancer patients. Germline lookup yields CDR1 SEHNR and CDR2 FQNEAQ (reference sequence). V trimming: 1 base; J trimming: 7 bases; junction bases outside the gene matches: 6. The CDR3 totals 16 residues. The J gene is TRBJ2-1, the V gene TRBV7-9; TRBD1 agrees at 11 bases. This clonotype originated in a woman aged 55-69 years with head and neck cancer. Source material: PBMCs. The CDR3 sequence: CASSLVRTGGSNEQFF. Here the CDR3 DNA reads TGTGCCAGCAGCTTAGTTAGGACAGGGGGCTCGAATGAGCAGTTCTTC.